These T cell receptor beta chains were read from a single sample in a study of T cell responses to AZD1222 COVID-19 vaccine. Produced via immunoSEQ multiplex PCR; TCRdb's table is partial and in-frame only. The sample consists of more than 100,000 clones, around 86% of them appearing once. The sequenced sample was peripheral blood, obtained on day 0 of AZD1222 vaccination. The receptors come from an adult in good health. CDR3s include the opening cysteine and the closing phenylalanine or tryptophan. Each record gives: CDR3 length, D gene, J gene, V gene, clone size, CDR3 DNA, CDR3 protein. D genes are given only for firm matches. Clone size appears in some rows only: once, few, many, or a class for an expanded clone.

>14|NA|TRBJ2-7|TRBV14|NA
TGTGCCAGCAGCCTTTCCAGGGGTTTTGGTGAGCAGTACTTC
CASSLSRGFGEQYF
>14|TRBD2|TRBJ2-7|TRBV9|NA
TGTGCCAGCAGCGGAAGCGGGGGTCCGTACGAGCAGTACTTC
CASSGSGGPYEQYF
>14|TRBD2|TRBJ2-3|TRBV2|NA
TGTGCCAGCATTAAGCGGGGGGGCACAGATACGCAGTATTTT
CASIKRGGTDTQYF
>15|NA|TRBJ2-2|TRBV4-2|NA
TGTGCCAGCAGCCAAAGGACAGACAAAACCGGGGAGCTGTTTTTT
CASSQRTDKTGELFF
>16|TRBD2|TRBJ2-7|TRBV4-1|NA
TGCGCCAGCAGCCAGGGGAGGGCAGGGAATTCCTACGAGCAGTACTTC
CASSQGRAGNSYEQYF
>15|NA|TRBJ1-2|TRBV3-1/TRBV3-2|once
TGTGCCAGCAGCCCCTCGCACAGGGAGGACTATGGCTACACCTTC
CASSPSHREDYGYTF
>13|NA|TRBJ1-1|TRBV12-3/TRBV12-4|NA
TGTGCCAGCAGTCTCCCCGTCGCAACTGAAGCTTTCTTT
CASSLPVATEAFF
>15|NA|TRBJ1-2|TRBV6-2/TRBV6-3|NA
TGTGCCAGCAGTTACTGGCAGTCGGCCCTCTATGGCTACACCTTC
CASSYWQSALYGYTF
>14|TRBD1|TRBJ2-5|TRBV7-2|NA
TGTGCCAGCAGGATAGGACAGGGGGCTAGGACCCAGTACTTC
CASRIGQGARTQYF
>14|NA|TRBJ1-2|TRBV18|once
TGTGCCAGCTCAAAGAAATGGGGAGAAGAAGGCTACACCTTC
CASSKKWGEEGYTF